Listed below are T cell receptor beta chains from one sample, sequenced in a study of T cell responses to AZD1222 COVID-19 vaccine. Profiling relied on immunoSEQ multiplex PCR, and the TCRdb table lists in-frame clones only, not all of them. Seen here are about 85,000 clones, roughly 88% observed once, and the top ten hold roughly 15%. Sample: peripheral blood, taken on day 0 of AZD1222 vaccination. All receptors derive from an adult in good health. The CDR3 runs from the conserved cysteine through the conserved F or W. The D gene is left open where the match is weak. Clone size, where shown, is once, few, many, or a class for clones that have expanded.

V gene: TRBV19
D gene: NA
J gene: TRBJ1-2
clone size: NA
CDR3 protein: CASSASGKTRKYYGYTF
CDR3 DNA: TGTGCCAGTAGTGCCAGTGGTAAGACCCGAAAATACTATGGCTACACCTTC

V gene: TRBV11-2
D gene: TRBD2
J gene: TRBJ2-1
clone size: NA
CDR3 protein: CASSLGGTSGRNEQFF
CDR3 DNA: TGTGCCAGCAGCTTAGGCGGGACTAGCGGGAGGAATGAGCAGTTCTTC

V gene: TRBV7-2
D gene: NA
J gene: TRBJ2-7
clone size: few
CDR3 protein: CASSENWGSAYEQYF
CDR3 DNA: TGTGCCAGCAGCGAGAATTGGGGATCGGCCTACGAGCAGTACTTC

V gene: TRBV20-1
D gene: NA
J gene: TRBJ1-1
clone size: once
CDR3 protein: CSAREVTEAFF
CDR3 DNA: TGCAGTGCTAGAGAGGTAACTGAAGCTTTCTTT

V gene: TRBV18
D gene: NA
J gene: TRBJ2-7
clone size: NA
CDR3 protein: CASSPAQDWGEQYF
CDR3 DNA: TGTGCCAGCTCACCGGCACAGGATTGGGGCGAGCAGTACTTC

V gene: TRBV3-1/TRBV3-2
D gene: NA
J gene: TRBJ2-1
clone size: NA
CDR3 protein: CASSQVGRVRNEQFF
CDR3 DNA: TGTGCCAGCAGCCAAGTGGGAAGGGTTCGGAATGAGCAGTTCTTC

V gene: TRBV7-3
D gene: TRBD2
J gene: TRBJ2-7
clone size: NA
CDR3 protein: CASSPGAGVVYEQYF
CDR3 DNA: TGTGCCAGCAGCCCAGGAGCGGGAGTGGTCTACGAGCAGTACTTC

V gene: TRBV19
D gene: TRBD1
J gene: TRBJ2-7
clone size: NA
CDR3 protein: CASSNHRDRNEQYF
CDR3 DNA: TGTGCCAGTAGTAATCACCGGGACAGAAACGAGCAGTACTTC

V gene: TRBV5-1
D gene: TRBD1
J gene: TRBJ1-5
clone size: NA
CDR3 protein: CASSLTGGKGNQPQHF
CDR3 DNA: TGCGCCAGCAGCCTGACAGGGGGCAAAGGCAATCAGCCCCAGCATTTT

V gene: TRBV19
D gene: NA
J gene: TRBJ1-1
clone size: NA
CDR3 protein: CASSRRGGRGTEAFF
CDR3 DNA: TGTGCCAGTAGTAGGCGCGGGGGCAGGGGCACTGAAGCTTTCTTT

V gene: TRBV11-2
D gene: NA
J gene: TRBJ2-5
clone size: NA
CDR3 protein: CASSIRSSGRRETQYF
CDR3 DNA: TGTGCCAGCAGCATCCGCTCATCTGGGAGACGAGAGACCCAGTACTTC

V gene: TRBV5-5
D gene: NA
J gene: TRBJ2-2
clone size: NA
CDR3 protein: CASSSADRGGELFF
CDR3 DNA: TGTGCCAGCAGCTCCGCGGATAGAGGCGGGGAGCTGTTTTTT

V gene: TRBV5-1
D gene: NA
J gene: TRBJ2-1
clone size: NA
CDR3 protein: CASSLERPARTNNEQFF
CDR3 DNA: TGCGCCAGCAGCTTGGAACGCCCCGCCAGGACAAACAATGAGCAGTTCTTC

V gene: TRBV19
D gene: TRBD2
J gene: TRBJ2-3
clone size: NA
CDR3 protein: CASSISGHSTDTQYF
CDR3 DNA: TGTGCCAGTAGTATTAGCGGGCACAGCACAGATACGCAGTATTTT

V gene: TRBV5-1
D gene: TRBD2
J gene: TRBJ2-5
clone size: NA
CDR3 protein: CASSKGLGGGWDETQYF
CDR3 DNA: TGCGCCAGCAGCAAGGGACTAGGGGGAGGATGGGATGAGACCCAGTACTTC

V gene: TRBV12-5
D gene: NA
J gene: TRBJ2-7
clone size: NA
CDR3 protein: CASGLEFIEQYF
CDR3 DNA: TGTGCTAGTGGTTTGGAATTCATCGAGCAGTACTTC

V gene: TRBV4-2
D gene: NA
J gene: TRBJ2-7
clone size: NA
CDR3 protein: CASSLLGSEQYF
CDR3 DNA: TGTGCCAGCAGCTTGCTAGGCTCCGAGCAGTACTTC

V gene: TRBV25-1
D gene: NA
J gene: TRBJ1-1
clone size: NA
CDR3 protein: CASSDLNTEAFF
CDR3 DNA: TGTGCCAGCAGCGATCTGAACACTGAAGCTTTCTTT

V gene: TRBV12-3/TRBV12-4
D gene: NA
J gene: TRBJ2-1
clone size: once
CDR3 protein: CASSFAGNNEQFF
CDR3 DNA: TGTGCCAGCAGTTTTGCGGGTAACAATGAGCAGTTCTTC

V gene: TRBV5-4
D gene: NA
J gene: TRBJ2-1
clone size: NA
CDR3 protein: CASSLGGTNNEQFF
CDR3 DNA: TGTGCCAGCAGCTTGGGGGGGACCAACAATGAGCAGTTCTTC

V gene: TRBV23-1
D gene: NA
J gene: TRBJ2-5
clone size: NA
CDR3 protein: CASTCRGVGVTKTQYF
CDR3 DNA: TGCGCCAGCACATGCCGTGGAGTCGGGGTCACAAAGACCCAGTACTTC

V gene: TRBV5-3
D gene: NA
J gene: TRBJ2-1
clone size: NA
CDR3 protein: CARSLTDTYNEQFF
CDR3 DNA: TGTGCCAGAAGCTTGACCGATACCTACAATGAGCAGTTCTTC

V gene: TRBV7-8
D gene: TRBD1
J gene: TRBJ1-2
clone size: NA
CDR3 protein: CASSLGQSYGYTF
CDR3 DNA: TGTGCCAGCAGCTTGGGACAGTCCTATGGCTACACCTTC

V gene: TRBV6-5
D gene: NA
J gene: TRBJ1-1
clone size: NA
CDR3 protein: CASIPGGESVDFF
CDR3 DNA: TGTGCCAGCATCCCTGGAGGAGAGAGTGTGGATTTCTTT

V gene: TRBV11-3
D gene: TRBD2
J gene: TRBJ2-3
clone size: NA
CDR3 protein: CASSRSIAGGMVTQYF
CDR3 DNA: TGTGCCAGCAGCCGCTCAATAGCGGGGGGGATGGTTACGCAGTATTTT

V gene: TRBV27
D gene: NA
J gene: TRBJ1-6
clone size: NA
CDR3 protein: CASSSGGGFYNSPLHF
CDR3 DNA: TGTGCCAGCAGCTCAGGAGGAGGGTTCTATAATTCACCCCTCCACTTT

V gene: TRBV12-3/TRBV12-4
D gene: NA
J gene: TRBJ1-5
clone size: NA
CDR3 protein: CASSRDINQPQHF
CDR3 DNA: TGTGCCAGCAGTCGGGACATCAATCAGCCCCAGCATTTT

V gene: TRBV6-5
D gene: TRBD1
J gene: TRBJ1-6
clone size: NA
CDR3 protein: CASSPGTGGSPLHF
CDR3 DNA: TGTGCCAGCAGTCCCGGGACAGGGGGTTCACCCCTCCACTTT

V gene: TRBV10-3
D gene: TRBD2
J gene: TRBJ2-5
clone size: few
CDR3 protein: CAISEAGLAGAGETQYF
CDR3 DNA: TGTGCCATCAGTGAGGCCGGACTAGCGGGGGCCGGGGAGACCCAGTACTTC

V gene: TRBV11-2
D gene: NA
J gene: TRBJ1-5
clone size: NA
CDR3 protein: CASSSGQSNNQPQHF
CDR3 DNA: TGTGCCAGCAGCTCCGGACAGTCGAACAATCAGCCCCAGCATTTT

V gene: TRBV5-1
D gene: NA
J gene: TRBJ1-1
clone size: NA
CDR3 protein: CASIPEGYTEAFF
CDR3 DNA: TGCGCCAGCATTCCAGAGGGGTACACTGAAGCTTTCTTT